Described below is a single T cell receptor beta chain sequence and its context. V was cut by 5 bases and J by 5 bases, with 12 bases left in between. Germline V CDR1 and CDR2: LNHNV, YYDKDF (reference sequence). The CDR3 contains 13 residues. This sample is part of a study of blood T cell repertoires in COVID-19. Study details: The study drew acute and convalescent COVID-19 samples from the United States, Italy and Spain. Sources were T cells, B-cell-depleted T cells, or PBMCs; the material itself was cDNA or gDNA.

As originally analysed: Cell counts per sample came from amplifying reference gene primers. Profiling relied on immunoSEQ multiplex PCR, and the TCRdb table lists in-frame clones only, not all of them. The V and J calls and clone size come from that table; D and trimming were worked out from the DNA. The table lists 190,000 or so clones, around 82% of them singletons, with less than 3.5% in the top ten. The source is a man in his fifties or sixties with active or convalescent COVID-19. The sample comprised peripheral blood. The chain uses TRBV15 and TRBJ2-5; weak D call: TRBD2 (7 bases). In DNA, the CDR3 is TGTGCCACCAGCGAGGGGGGGCGGGAGACCCAGTACTTC. Translation: CATSEGGRETQYF.